Listed below are T cell receptor beta chains from one sample, sequenced in a study of blood T cell repertoires in COVID-19. Here immunoSEQ multiplex PCR was the method, and the copy in TCRdb shows in-frame clones only, minus some. The sample records fewer than 300,000 clones, around 88% being singletons. The source material was PBMCs or T cells enriched from blood (not recorded which). Receptors originate from a woman aged 40 to 50 with acute COVID-19. CDR3s include the opening cysteine and the closing phenylalanine or tryptophan. D genes are given only for firm matches.

len: 18; j_gene: TRBJ2-1; v_gene: TRBV21-1; d_gene: NA; CDR3aa: CASNKSGTSGPGLGEQFF; CDR3nt: TGTGCCAGCAACAAATCCGGGACTAGCGGTCCTGGTTTAGGTGAGCAGTTCTTC
len: 16; j_gene: TRBJ2-1; v_gene: TRBV6-5; d_gene: TRBD2; CDR3aa: CASSSVTSGENNEQFF; CDR3nt: TGTGCCAGCAGTTCCGTTACTAGCGGAGAAAACAATGAGCAGTTCTTC
len: 15; j_gene: TRBJ1-4; v_gene: TRBV16; d_gene: NA; CDR3aa: CASSQFSDYNEKLFF; CDR3nt: TGTGCCAGCAGCCAATTCAGCGACTATAATGAAAAACTGTTTTTT
len: 14; j_gene: TRBJ1-1; v_gene: TRBV19; d_gene: NA; CDR3aa: CASSDRGGHPEAFF; CDR3nt: TGTGCCAGTAGTGACCGAGGCGGGCACCCTGAAGCTTTCTTT
len: 14; j_gene: TRBJ1-1; v_gene: TRBV5-4; d_gene: NA; CDR3aa: CASSSGEEGTEAFF; CDR3nt: TGTGCCAGCAGCTCAGGGGAAGAGGGGACTGAAGCTTTCTTT
len: 17; j_gene: TRBJ2-3; v_gene: TRBV7-6; d_gene: TRBD2; CDR3aa: CASSSGLAGGNTDTQYF; CDR3nt: TGTGCCAGCAGCTCGGGACTAGCGGGAGGGAACACAGATACGCAGTATTTT
len: 16; j_gene: TRBJ1-2; v_gene: TRBV3-1/TRBV3-2; d_gene: NA; CDR3aa: CASSQDLGTAGYGYTF; CDR3nt: TGTGCCAGCAGCCAAGATCTTGGAACAGCGGGCTATGGCTACACCTTC
len: 18; j_gene: TRBJ1-4; v_gene: TRBV7-2; d_gene: NA; CDR3aa: CASSPIGTFIATNEKLFF; CDR3nt: TGTGCCAGCAGCCCGATCGGGACTTTCATTGCAACTAATGAAAAACTGTTTTTT
len: 16; j_gene: TRBJ1-6; v_gene: TRBV7-2; d_gene: NA; CDR3aa: CASSSNTGYYNSPLHF; CDR3nt: TGTGCCAGCAGCTCTAATACAGGGTACTATAATTCACCCCTCCACTTT
len: 15; j_gene: TRBJ2-6; v_gene: TRBV25-1; d_gene: NA; CDR3aa: CASSPSGAGANVLTF; CDR3nt: TGTGCCAGCAGTCCATCGGGGGCTGGGGCCAACGTCCTGACTTTC